Below, 21 T cell receptor beta chains from the same sample are listed, as sequenced in a study of naive and memory T cell subsets (dated 2017 in TCRdb). Library prep was done by UMI-ligation and nested PCR. Sequencing relied on an Illumina MiSeq. To cover both TRBC1 and TRBC2, the beta constant-region primer consisted of an equimolar mix of two oligonucleotides. TCRdb itself trimmed the public reads at Q25 with fastp, ran MiXCR and retained productive beta chains. Identical CDR3 proteins give one entry, which carries the most common genes and DNA. The sample table lists approximately 89,000 distinct CDR3 sequences, around 6.5% of them with a count of one. The leading ten clones occupy around 1.5% of the sample. Material: central memory CD4+ T cells from blood. Per the publication, the cell subset or site label means: central memory, CD45RA- CD27+. These receptors were collected from a human donor in good health.

This clonotype was seen repeatedly, ten times or more. The chain links TRBV18 to TRBJ1-2; no clear D gene. Germline CDR1 and CDR2: KGHSH and LQKENI. The CDR3 spans 15 residues. The germline V and J ends were trimmed by 2 bases and 5 bases, with 15 bases remaining between them. CDR3 in DNA: TGTGCCAGCTCACCATCCTCTAGAACGGCTTATGGCTACACCTTC. It codes for CASSPSSRTAYGYTF.

This clonotype showed up many times. This chain uses TRBV20-1 with TRBJ1-1; the D is unclear. The length of the CDR3 is 11 residues. V lost 1 base and J 5 bases, leaving 5 bases between the germline ends. CDR1 is DFQATT, CDR2 SNEGSKA, per germline (reference sequence). As DNA, the CDR3 is TGCAGTGCTAGAGCAAGGACTGAAGCTTTCTTT. It codes for CSARARTEAFF.

At least ten counts were recorded for this clonotype. The V call is TRBV28, the J call TRBJ1-2; no clear D gene. Germline lookup yields CDR1 MDHEN and CDR2 SYDVKM. The length of the CDR3 is 15 residues. Trimming cost V 6 bases and J 5 bases, with 19 bases left between them. The CDR3 DNA is TGTGCCAGCAGCGAGAAGTCCAGGTTTAAGTATGGCTACACCTTC. Its translation is CASSEKSRFKYGYTF.

This clonotype occurred many times. V and J are TRBV7-2 and TRBJ2-7, with 9 bases that match TRBD2. Germline-derived CDR1 and CDR2 are SGHTA and FQGNSA. With 0 bases clipped from V and 2 bases from J, the junction kept 2 bases outside the gene matches. The CDR3 contains 15 residues. DNA for the CDR3: TGTGCCAGCAGCTTAGCGTCTAGCGGGGCCTACGAGCAGTACTTC. Translated, it gives CASSLASSGAYEQYF. Supplemented by reference TRBV7-2 and TRBJ2-7, the full variable domain reads GAGVSQSPSNKVTEKGKDVELRCDPISGHTALYWYRQSLGQGLEFLIYFQGNSAPDKSGLPSDRFSAERTGGSVSTLTIQRTQQEDSAVYLCASSLASSGAYEQYFGPGTRLTVT.

This clonotype was recorded many times. V gene TRBV20-1 combines with J gene TRBJ2-1; 13 nucleotides match TRBD2. The CDR3 contains 15 residues. Germline V gene sequence: CDR1 DFQATT, CDR2 SNEGSKA (reference sequence). The ends lost 5 bases at V and 8 bases at J; junction bases unmatched: 9. This chain's CDR3 is CSAAKRTSGSDEQFF. The DNA for the CDR3 is TGCAGTGCTGCCAAACGGACTAGCGGGAGTGATGAGCAGTTCTTC.

CDR3: CASSFSTEAFF. The CDR3 DNA reads TGTGCCAGCAGCTTCTCAACTGAAGCTTTCTTT. The chain recombines TRBV7-2 with TRBJ1-1; no clear D. This CDR3 spans 11 amino acids. The V gene lost 3 bases and the J gene lost 5 bases, with 4 bases spanning the gap. CDR1 SGHTA and CDR2 FQGNSA come from the germline V gene. The full variable domain, its missing parts supplied by reference TRBV7-2 and TRBJ1-1, is GAGVSQSPSNKVTEKGKDVELRCDPISGHTALYWYRQSLGQGLEFLIYFQGNSAPDKSGLPSDRFSAERTGGSVSTLTIQRTQQEDSAVYLCASSFSTEAFFGQGTRLTVV.

Many counts were recorded for this clonotype. The chain combines TRBV13 with TRBJ2-1, with no clear D. The CDR3 is 16 residues long. Trimming removed 5 bases at V and 4 bases at J, with 18 bases between. The germline gives CDR1 PRHDT, CDR2 FYEKMQ (reference sequence). CDR3 region: CASSLVETPLYNEQFF. The DNA of the CDR3 is TGTGCCAGCAGCCTGGTGGAGACCCCACTATACAATGAGCAGTTCTTC.

This clonotype was found many times. V and J are TRBV6-2 or TRBV6-3 and TRBJ2-7, with 7 nucleotides matching TRBD2. The CDR3 has 15 amino acids. Germline V gives CDR1 MNHEY, CDR2 SVGEGT. V dropped 8 bases and J dropped 0; count of bases not matched to a gene: 10. The CDR3 here is CASGPRGKLSYEQYF. CDR3 nucleotide sequence: TGTGCCAGCGGACCGCGGGGGAAACTCTCCTACGAGCAGTACTTC.

This clonotype occurred many times. The chain joins TRBV12-3 or TRBV12-4 to TRBJ2-7; no firm D call. V dropped 3 bases and J dropped 6 bases, with 9 bases sitting between them. The CDR3 spans 12 residues. DNA of the CDR3: TGTGCCAGCAGTTTGCGCAGTTTCGAGCAGTACTTC. Translating it yields CASSLRSFEQYF.

The chain employs TRBV7-2 and TRBJ2-6; D gene ambiguous. CDR3 length: 14 residues. Germline V gives CDR1 SGHTA, CDR2 FQGNSA. The V end was cut by 6 bases, the J end by 1 base, with 7 bases between. Here the CDR3 DNA reads TGTGCCAGCAGGGTTACGTCTGGGGCCAACGTCCTGACTTTC. Its protein is CASRVTSGANVLTF.

This clonotype was recorded many times. The chain couples TRBV6-2 or TRBV6-3 to TRBJ1-5; the match to TRBD1 covers 7 bases. The CDR3 sequence is 12 residues long. V dropped 11 bases and J dropped 2; count of bases not matched to a gene: 3. In germline, CDR1 is MNHEY, CDR2 SVGEGT. CDR3 residues: CAGGTGNQPQHF. The CDR3 nucleotides are TGTGCCGGCGGGACAGGCAATCAGCCCCAGCATTTT.

The table lists this clonotype with many counts. The CDR3 protein is CASSLGRYNEQFF. The CDR3 DNA reads TGTGCCAGCAGCTTAGGACGTTACAATGAGCAGTTCTTC. The chain links TRBV7-2 to TRBJ2-1; D ambiguous. The CDR3 loop spans 13 amino acids. Trimming cost V 1 base and J 4 bases, with 5 bases left between them. Germline lookup yields CDR1 SGHTA and CDR2 FQGNSA.

This chain uses TRBV28 with TRBJ2-5, with TRBD2 as a possible D gene (6 bases). The CDR3 extends over 16 amino acids. Germline V gives CDR1 MDHEN, CDR2 SYDVKM. V lost 4 bases, J lost 4 bases, and 19 bases lay in between. The CDR3, as DNA: TGTGCCAGCAGTTATCCTACCCGGGGAGGTAGAGAGACCCAGTACTTC. This codes for CASSYPTRGGRETQYF.

The chain couples TRBV7-9 to TRBJ2-3, with D unresolved. The germline V gene has CDR1 SEHNR and CDR2 FQNEAQ (reference sequence). This CDR3 is 14 amino acids long. V lost 3 bases and J lost 0, with 7 bases in between. The CDR3 protein is CASSLGASTDTQYF. CDR3 bases: TGTGCCAGCAGCTTGGGTGCTAGCACAGATACGCAGTATTTT. Using reference TRBV7-9 and TRBJ2-3 for the parts outside the CDR3, the full variable domain is DTGVSQNPRHKITKRGQNVTFRCDPISEHNRLYWYRQTLGQGPEFLTYFQNEAQLEKSRLLSDRFSAERPKGSFSTLEIQRTEQGDSAMYLCASSLGASTDTQYFGPGTRLTVL.

This clonotype was counted ten times or more. The chain links TRBV11-3 to TRBJ1-6; 7 nucleotides line up with TRBD1. After removal of 5 bases from V and 7 bases from J, the junction contained 8 bases not matched to a gene. Germline V gene sequence: CDR1 SGHNT, CDR2 YENEEA. The CDR3 totals 15 residues. The CDR3 DNA follows: TGTGCCAGCAGCAGTGGGACAGCCCGGAATTCACCCCTCCACTTT. Amino acids: CASSSGTARNSPLHF.

There are a few counts of this clonotype. This chain joins TRBV4-2 and TRBJ2-3, with D possibly TRBD2 on 6 matching bases. The germline V gene has CDR1 LGHNA and CDR2 YNFKEQ. The ends were cut back, 4 bases at V and 0 bases at J, with 26 bases in the middle. The CDR3 length is 20 residues. CDR3 DNA: TGTGCCAGCAGCCGCCGGTTCTCGACGGGGGATCTTATGAGCACAGATACGCAGTATTTT. This sequence encodes CASSRRFSTGDLMSTDTQYF.

V gene TRBV6-5 combines with J gene TRBJ2-7; TRBD2 matches at 10 bases. The CDR3 sequence is 13 residues long. The germline V gene encodes CDR1 MNHEY and CDR2 SVGAGI. J was trimmed by 10 bases and V by 2 bases; bases with no gene match: 5. The CDR3 spells CASSYEAGGGQYF. The CDR3, as DNA: TGTGCCAGCAGTTACGAAGCGGGAGGGGGACAGTACTTC.

This clonotype showed up just a few times. The CDR3 region has the DNA TGCAGCCCCCTCGGGGTACAAGGTAGCTCCTACGAGCAGTACTTC. Translated, it gives CSPLGVQGSSYEQYF. The J gene is TRBJ2-7, the V gene TRBV20-1; tentative D call: TRBD2 (5 bases). The CDR3 is made up of 15 amino acids. Germline V gene sequence: CDR1 DFQATT, CDR2 SNEGSKA (reference sequence).

The chain has TRBV5-4 and TRBJ2-7; 10 bases fit TRBD2. CDR3 length: 16 amino acids. CDR1 and CDR2 (germline): SGHNT, YYREEE (reference sequence). With 0 bases clipped from V and 5 bases from J, the junction kept 8 bases outside the gene matches. In nucleotides, the CDR3 is TGTGCCAGCAGCTTGGCCGCGGCTAGCGGGGGTAACGAGCAGTACTTC. Residues: CASSLAAASGGNEQYF.

The gene calls are TRBV27 and TRBJ1-6, with TRBD1 matching 8 bases. Germline-derived CDR1 and CDR2 are MNHEY and SMNVEV (reference sequence). J gave up 6 bases and V 5 bases, and 6 bases lay outside the gene matches. The CDR3 has 15 residues. CDR3 residues: CASSDKTGANSPLHF. The CDR3 coding sequence is TGTGCCAGCAGTGATAAGACAGGGGCTAATTCACCCCTCCACTTT.

This clonotype was recorded at least ten times. This chain connects TRBV6-4 to TRBJ1-1; possible D gene TRBD1, 5 bases. The germline V and J ends were trimmed by 2 bases and 3 bases, with 13 bases remaining between them. This CDR3 has 15 amino acids. Germline assignment: CDR1 MRHNA and CDR2 SNTAGT. The CDR3 reads CASSDPGRADTEAFF. The CDR3 bases are TGTGCCAGCAGTGACCCGGGCAGGGCTGACACTGAAGCTTTCTTT.